This T cell receptor beta chain was recovered during a study of T cells in Graves' hyperthyroidism and ophthalmopathy (dated by TCRdb to about 2019). Study-wide context: Peripheral blood samples were taken at initial diagnosis, before any treatment was given. A discovery cohort of 95 to 100 patients, about 40 with Graves' ophthalmopathy and 55 to 60 with stable Graves' hyperthyroidism, was used to find distinguishing TCR V-J signatures. Prospective prediction of ophthalmopathy was tested in an independent validation cohort of 18 to 20 hyperthyroidism patients and some 17 patients who later progressed to ophthalmopathy. The 85 to 100 discovery patients were randomly split 7:3 into training and test sets. Thyroid tissue and blood T-cell repertoires from six Graves' hyperthyroidism patients were also compared in the study. Following sampling, methimazole starting at 30 mg daily was given to hyperthyroidism patients, and high-dose intravenous methylprednisolone was given to ophthalmopathy patients. The paper reports TCR Vbeta CDR3 sequencing of about 140 peripheral blood samples: under 45 ophthalmopathy, some 80 hyperthyroidism and 17 progressor patients.

A patient counted as having stable Graves' hyperthyroidism if no progression to ophthalmopathy occurred over 18 months of follow-up. The hyperthyroidism patients were between 18 and 65 years old and newly diagnosed, with a disease duration of less than 2 months. Any patient with an uncontrolled infection, another autoimmune disease, pregnancy or lactation was excluded. Diagnoses were based on clinical symptoms, serum thyroxine and TRAb, thyroid ultrasound and orbital computed tomography. PBMCs were separated from roughly 10 ml of fresh peripheral blood using Ficoll-Paque density gradient centrifugation. Total RNA was extracted using Trizol reagent, and RNA quality was assessed on an Agilent 2100 Bioanalyzer. What the study reported, not specific to this receptor: In validation, progression to ophthalmopathy was predicted by the model with 70.59% sensitivity and 72.22% specificity, a median of approximately 7.1 months before onset. No statistical method was used to set the sample size in advance, and investigators knew the group allocation. Blood samples also contained most of the expanded thyroid clonotypes (frequency above 0.001), which suggests that blood repertoires may reflect thyroid immune responses. A model built on a 13 V-J signature distinguished ophthalmopathy from stable hyperthyroidism, reaching 85% to 90% sensitivity and under 84% specificity in cross-validation and 80%/75% in testing.

As encoded in the germline V gene, CDR1 is SGHTA while CDR2 is FQGTGA. V lost 5 bases and J lost 4 bases, and the count of bases not matched to a germline gene is 7. Measured from the cysteine to the phenylalanine, the CDR3 is 16 residues long. Kept here is only the CDR3 DNA, which spans 48 bases and is read in frame from base 1. Turning to this clonotype: Its antigen remains unidentified. It has no much larger one-base neighbor in the sample; base qualities were not kept.

The TCR beta CDR3 regions were amplified from RNA transcripts. The TCR CDR3 was subjected to a first round of RT-PCR using the HTBI primer set and the Qiagen OneStep RT-PCR kit. The libraries were constructed in a second round of multiplex PCR and then size-selected and purified. Paired-end sequencing of the libraries was performed with 100 bp reads on an Illumina HiSeq2000. Under the source paper's analysis protocol: SOAPnuke was used to process the raw data, with reads discarded if the reads contained adapters or uncalled bases, had a mean Phred below 15, or lacked an exact constant-primer or identifier match. High-quality paired reads were merged with COPE v1.2.5, and unique nucleotide sequences were defined as clonotypes. MiTCR v1.1 was used to align the clonotypes against IMGT TRBV, TRBD and TRBJ reference segments. The analysis included only V-J combinations with a frequency above 0.0001, which together covered more than 98% of the repertoires. The TCS score was defined as F50 (clonal expansion) divided by E x V (chaos), with BLOSUM62-based TCRdist calculated between CDR3 peptides within each V-J. Welch's t-statistics and random forest reduced around 510 V-J features to fewer than 15, which were used in a naive Bayes classifier (R e1071). TCRdb passed the public sequencing reads through fastp at Q25 and MiXCR, retaining productive beta sequences. Each entry is one CDR3 protein sequence, shown with its most common DNA and genes. The V and J calls were determined by TCRdb, not by the authors. The sample table lists over 550,000 distinct CDR3 sequences, roughly 17% of them with a count of one. The top ten clonotypes cover more than 15% of the sample.

The chain couples TRBV7-3 to TRBJ2-3; 12 central bases correspond to TRBD2. Sequencing was carried out using blood. The origin of this receptor is a woman under 30 with Graves' hyperthyroidism. The sequenced DNA: TGTGCCAGCAGCCCCAGACTAGCGGGGGCTTCAGATACGCAGTATTTT. Its protein is CASSPRLAGASDTQYF.